The 13 T cell receptor beta chains below come from one sample, sequenced in a study of OX40 agonist ivuxolimab in advanced cancers. Using immunoSEQ multiplex PCR, the repertoire was profiled, and TCRdb retains in-frame clones only, with some absent. The table records around 41,000 clones, approximately 90% of them present only once. The input for sequencing was CD4+ or CD8+ T cells sorted from blood, taken in a trial of the OX40 agonist ivuxolimab. These receptors were taken from an adult with an advanced solid tumor such as melanoma, head and neck, liver or kidney cancer.

This clone has a handful of counts. The V call is TRBV27, the J call TRBJ2-5; D gene unclear. Trimming stripped 1 base from V and 5 bases from J, with 17 bases between. The germline V gene has CDR1 MNHEY and CDR2 SMNVEV (reference sequence). CDR3 length equals 16 residues. The CDR3: CASSLYHGAIRETQYF. DNA for the CDR3: TGTGCCAGCAGTTTATATCACGGCGCCATTAGGGAGACCCAGTACTTC.

J is TRBJ2-1 and V is TRBV28; 7 nucleotides match TRBD1. The trim removed 9 bases at V and 8 bases at J, leaving 16 bases unmatched. The CDR3 is 15 residues long. Germline CDR1 reads MDHEN; CDR2 reads SYDVKM. DNA for the CDR3: TGTGCCAGTTTTGACCGGGACAGCTTCTTCGATGAGCAGTTCTTC. It yields the protein CASFDRDSFFDEQFF.

This rearrangement joins TRBV5-1 to TRBJ2-2; 11 nucleotides align to TRBD2. The V segment lost 4 bases and the J segment 4 bases; nucleotides outside the gene matches: 3. The CDR3 has 15 residues. Germline loops: CDR1 SGHRS, CDR2 YFSETQ. The CDR3 here is CASSAGTSGTGELFF. The CDR3 DNA reads TGCGCCAGCAGCGCCGGGACTAGCGGCACCGGGGAGCTGTTTTTT.

The chain links TRBV7-9 to TRBJ2-1; the match to TRBD2 covers 11 bases. Germline V gene sequence: CDR1 SEHNR, CDR2 FQNEAQ (reference sequence). The CDR3 covers 15 residues. The J segment lost 4 bases and the V segment lost 4 bases, leaving 3 bases of the junction unmatched. This CDR3 is CASSSRLAGYNEQFF. As DNA, the CDR3 is TGTGCCAGCAGCTCCCGACTAGCGGGGTACAATGAGCAGTTCTTC.

The chain links TRBV29-1 to TRBJ1-4; 10 bases fit TRBD1. The CDR3 consists of 14 residues. From germline, CDR1 is SQVTM and CDR2 ANQGSEA. The trim removed 6 bases at V and 8 bases at J, leaving 9 bases unmatched. Here the CDR3 reads CSVAGTGASEKLFF. The CDR3 nucleotides read TGCAGCGTCGCCGGGACAGGGGCCTCCGAAAAACTGTTTTTT.

The V gene is TRBV9, the J gene TRBJ1-4, with D possibly TRBD1 on 5 matching bases. The V end was cut by 4 bases, the J end by 1 base, with 23 bases between. Germline V gene lookup returns CDR1 SGDLS and CDR2 YYNGEE. The CDR3 covers 19 residues. The DNA for the CDR3 is TGTGCCAGCAGCCTAGGGTCTGGCGGCCTGAGGGGAACTAATGAAAAACTGTTTTTT. It yields the protein CASSLGSGGLRGTNEKLFF.

This clone is medium-sized by share. The genes are TRBV4-2 and TRBJ2-5, with 7 bases that match TRBD2. V trimming: 7 bases; J trimming: 4 bases; junction bases outside the gene matches: 12. From germline, CDR1 is LGHNA and CDR2 YNFKEQ. This CDR3 spans 15 amino acids. Here the CDR3 DNA reads TGTGCCAGCACCCCTGAGGCGGGGGTACGAGAGACCCAGTACTTC. This translates into CASTPEAGVRETQYF.

This chain connects TRBV30 to TRBJ1-3, with TRBD1 identical over 7 bases. CDR3 size: 14 residues. Germline-derived CDR1 and CDR2 are GTSNPN and SVGIG (reference sequence). V trimming: 4 bases; J trimming: 6 bases; junction bases outside the gene matches: 9. CDR3 coding DNA: TGTGCCTGGACCAAGGGGGCGCAGGTAAACACCATATATTTT. Protein product: CAWTKGAQVNTIYF.

This clone was observed a handful of times. The chain combines TRBV6-6 with TRBJ1-5; no clear D. The ends were cut back, 4 bases at V and 5 bases at J, with 9 bases in the middle. The CDR3 totals 13 residues. Per the germline V gene, CDR1 is MNHNY and CDR2 is SVGAGI (reference sequence). CDR3 sequence reads: CASSLVPHQPQHF. DNA of the CDR3: TGTGCCAGCAGTTTAGTCCCCCATCAGCCCCAGCATTTT.

The chain recombines TRBV5-1 with TRBJ2-3; weak D call: TRBD1 (6 bases). V was shortened by 7 bases and J by 0 bases, with 15 bases between the two germline ends. Per germline, CDR1 SGHRS and CDR2 YFSETQ. The CDR3 spans 15 residues. The CDR3 reads CASYKGEFSTDTQYF. Written as DNA, the CDR3 is TGCGCCAGCTACAAGGGGGAGTTTAGCACAGATACGCAGTATTTT.

This chain links TRBV27 with TRBJ2-1; D ambiguous. The CDR3 sequence is 15 residues long. CDR1 is MNHEY and CDR2 is SMNVEV in the germline V gene (reference sequence). The V end lost 4 bases, the J end lost 2 bases, and 12 bases lay between the germline ends. CDR3 in DNA: TGTGCCAGCAGTTCAAGCTCATTAGCCTACAATGAGCAGTTCTTC. This gives the protein CASSSSSLAYNEQFF.

This sequence joins TRBV21-1 and TRBJ2-1; the table calls TRBD2, which could not be checked here. TRBV21-1 is recorded as a pseudogene. CDR3 size: 8 residues. The CDR3 nucleotides read TGTGCCAGAACGGGGCAGTTCTTC. This gives the protein CARTGQFF.

The rearrangement uses TRBV27 and TRBJ1-1; D is possibly TRBD1 (6 bases). The CDR3 extends over 14 amino acids. Germline lookup yields CDR1 MNHEY and CDR2 SMNVEV (reference sequence). V was cut by 5 bases and J by 11 bases, with 21 bases left in between. The CDR3: CASSIRQVPELAFF. CDR3 coding DNA: TGTGCCAGCAGTATCCGACAGGTCCCGGAGCTGGCTTTCTTT.